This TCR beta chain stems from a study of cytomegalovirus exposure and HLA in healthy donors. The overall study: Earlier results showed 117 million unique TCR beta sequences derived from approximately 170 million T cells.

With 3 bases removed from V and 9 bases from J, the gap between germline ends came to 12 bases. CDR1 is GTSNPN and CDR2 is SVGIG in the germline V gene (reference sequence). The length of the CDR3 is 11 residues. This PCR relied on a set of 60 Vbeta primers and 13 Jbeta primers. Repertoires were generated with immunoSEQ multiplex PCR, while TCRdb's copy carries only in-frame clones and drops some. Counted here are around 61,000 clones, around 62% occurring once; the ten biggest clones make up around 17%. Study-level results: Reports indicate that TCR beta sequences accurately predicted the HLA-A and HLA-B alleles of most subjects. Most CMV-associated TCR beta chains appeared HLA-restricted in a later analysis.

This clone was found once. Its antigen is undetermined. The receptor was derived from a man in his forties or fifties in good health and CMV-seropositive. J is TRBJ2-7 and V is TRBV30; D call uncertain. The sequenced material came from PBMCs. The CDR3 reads CAWSATTWQYF. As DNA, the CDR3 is TGTGCCTGGAGCGCCACAACGTGGCAGTACTTC.